The 32 T cell receptor beta chains listed next were all sequenced from one sample in a study of cytomegalovirus exposure and HLA in healthy donors. Primers included in the PCR were 60 Vbeta and 13 Jbeta primers. Using immunoSEQ multiplex PCR, the repertoire was profiled, and TCRdb retains in-frame clones only, with some absent. The sample has over 140,000 clones, about 80% seen once. The sequenced sample consisted of PBMCs. The receptors were sampled from a man aged 25-45 years in good health and CMV-seropositive.

V is TRBV28 and J is TRBJ1-2; TRBD1 might be the D (5 bases). The CDR3 covers 14 residues. Trimming shortened V by 6 bases and J by 3 bases, and 14 bases separated the two germline ends. Looked up from germline, CDR1 is MDHEN and CDR2 is SYDVKM. The CDR3 bases are TGTGCCAGCAGCCGGGGAGGGGTCGACTATGGCTACACCTTC. Its protein product is CASSRGGVDYGYTF.

This clone was picked up one time. V is TRBV2 and J is TRBJ1-6, with TRBD1 matching 8 bases. V lost 5 bases and J lost 9; bases outside the gene matches: 6. Germline V gives CDR1 SNHLY, CDR2 FYNNEI. This CDR3 spans 14 amino acids. The chain's CDR3 is CASSKQGVLSPLHF. CDR3 nucleotides: TGTGCCAGCAGTAAACAGGGGGTTCTTTCACCCCTCCACTTT.

CDR3 protein: CAISESTSGFTDTQYF. The CDR3 DNA reads TGTGCCATCAGTGAGTCGACTAGCGGGTTCACAGATACGCAGTATTTT. The chain recombines TRBV10-3 with TRBJ2-3; 10 nucleotides align to TRBD2. CDR3 size: 16 residues. From germline, CDR1 is ENHRY and CDR2 SYGVKD. Losses at the gene ends were 0 bases for V and 2 bases for J; bases not matched to a gene: 2.

The V and J genes are TRBV29-1 and TRBJ2-2; 9 positions agree with TRBD1. V shed 4 bases and J 5 bases; nucleotides not matched to a gene: 8. This CDR3 is 15 amino acids long. Germline values: CDR1 SQVTM, CDR2 ANQGSEA. The CDR3 DNA sequence: TGCAGCGTTGGTTCGACAGGGGGTCATACCGGGGAGCTGTTTTTT. Its protein product is CSVGSTGGHTGELFF.

The gene calls are TRBV11-3 and TRBJ2-2; no firm D call. Trimming cost V 3 bases and J 6 bases, with 17 bases left between them. The CDR3 totals 16 residues. Germline V gene lookup returns CDR1 SGHNT and CDR2 YENEEA. CDR3 protein: CASSLPISNRPGELFF. The DNA for the CDR3 is TGTGCCAGCAGCTTGCCGATTAGTAATCGCCCCGGGGAGCTGTTTTTT.

V gene TRBV19 combines with J gene TRBJ2-7; TRBD2 matches 7 bases. V was clipped by 4 bases and J by 2 bases; unmatched bases: 5. This CDR3 spans 14 amino acids. The V gene's germline CDR1 is LNHDA and CDR2 SQIVND (reference sequence). CDR3 DNA: TGTGCCAGTAGTACAAACCGGGAGGCCTACGAGCAGTACTTC. Translating it yields CASSTNREAYEQYF.

The CDR3 sequence is CASSPPGGTTGETQYF. CDR3 bases: TGCGCCAGCAGCCCTCCAGGTGGGACAACCGGGGAGACCCAGTACTTC. The rearrangement links TRBV5-1 to TRBJ2-5; D is possibly TRBD1 (6 bases). The germline V gene has CDR1 SGHRS and CDR2 YFSETQ. Trimming removed 4 bases at V and 5 bases at J, with 21 bases between. The CDR3 runs to 16 residues.

This CDR3 reads CASTGAAASRLETQYF. The CDR3 bases are TGCGCCAGCACAGGGGCAGCAGCAAGTCGTTTGGAGACCCAGTACTTC. The chain couples TRBV5-1 to TRBJ2-5; a possible D gene is TRBD1 (6 bases). The CDR3 loop spans 16 amino acids. Germline CDR1 is SGHRS and CDR2 is YFSETQ. Trimming cost V 6 bases and J 5 bases, with 23 bases left between them.

This clone was detected only once. This sequence joins TRBV5-1 and TRBJ2-3, with TRBD2 matching over 11 bases. CDR3 length: 17 residues. Germline CDR1 SGHRS, CDR2 YFSETQ. V lost 0 bases, J lost 2 bases, and 5 bases stayed unmatched. The CDR3 protein is CASSLVTSGGPTDTQYF. CDR3 DNA sequence: TGCGCCAGCAGCTTGGTTACTAGCGGGGGCCCCACAGATACGCAGTATTTT.

The V call is TRBV9, the J call TRBJ2-7; 12 nucleotides align to TRBD1. Germline CDR1 reads SGDLS; CDR2 reads YYNGEE. The CDR3 loop spans 16 amino acids. Trimming cost V 4 bases and J 6 bases; bases outside gene matches: 11. DNA for the CDR3: TGTGCCAGCAGCCCTGGGACAGGGGGCGCTCAGGGCGAGCAGTACTTC. This translates into CASSPGTGGAQGEQYF.

The chain carries TRBV7-2 and TRBJ2-4; 10 bases are shared with TRBD2. Germline V gene data show CDR1 as SGHTA and CDR2 as FQGNSA. CDR3 length equals 15 residues. V lost 2 bases to trimming and J lost 11 bases; unmatched junction nucleotides: 9. CDR3 residues: CASSLRLAGPSVQYF. The CDR3 coding sequence is TGTGCCAGCAGCTTAAGACTAGCGGGCCCCTCGGTTCAGTACTTC.

V usage is TRBV5-1 and J usage is TRBJ2-7; no reliable D call. Trimming left V 4 bases short and J 3 bases short, with 8 bases between. The CDR3 runs 12 residues. Germline V lookup: CDR1 SGHRS, CDR2 YFSETQ. The CDR3 bases are TGCGCCAGCAGCATGGGCTACTACGAGCAGTACTTC. It is translated as CASSMGYYEQYF. The full variable domain, in which reference TRBV5-1 and TRBJ2-7 provide the parts outside the CDR3, is KAGVTQTPRYLIKTRGQQVTLSCSPISGHRSVSWYQQTPGQGLQFLFEYFSETQRNKGNFPGRFSGRQFSNSRSEMNVSTLELGDSALYLCASSMGYYEQYFGPGTRLTVT.

The chain has TRBV7-6 and TRBJ2-1, with 13 bases that match TRBD2. The germline CDR1 and CDR2 sequences are SGHVS and FNYEAQ. V dropped 5 bases and J dropped 2; count of bases not matched to a gene: 3. This CDR3 spans 16 amino acids. This CDR3 is CASSPTSGGPYNEQFF. The CDR3 DNA is TGTGCCAGCAGCCCGACTAGCGGGGGGCCCTACAATGAGCAGTTCTTC.

The V and J genes are TRBV19 and TRBJ1-1; weak D call: TRBD1 (5 bases). The CDR3 is 14 residues long. The germline V gene encodes CDR1 LNHDA and CDR2 SQIVND (reference sequence). Trimming removed 7 bases at V and 4 bases at J, with 16 bases between. The CDR3 is CASNPRWGGTEAFF. In nucleotides, the CDR3 is TGTGCCAGTAACCCCCGGTGGGGGGGCACTGAAGCTTTCTTT.

The chain combines TRBV29-1 with TRBJ2-1; TRBD2 aligns across 15 bases. Germline CDR1 reads SQVTM; CDR2 reads ANQGSEA. This CDR3 is 16 amino acids long. V shed 7 bases and J 5 bases; nucleotides not matched to a gene: 9. The CDR3 nucleotides are TGCAGCGCCGTCCCGGGACTAGCGGGGGGAGACAATGAGCAGTTCTTC. Residues: CSAVPGLAGGDNEQFF.

The chain links TRBV12-5 to TRBJ2-7; D might be TRBD2 (5 bases). The length of the CDR3 is 13 residues. Per the germline V gene, CDR1 is LGHNT and CDR2 is FRNRAP. V lost 6 bases and J lost 6, with 15 bases in between. CDR3 bases: TGTGCTAGTGGGGCCGAGGGTGGGCTCGAGCAGTACTTC. Its protein product is CASGAEGGLEQYF.

The chain couples TRBV9 to TRBJ1-3; the match to TRBD1 covers 7 bases. With 3 bases clipped from V and 2 bases from J, the junction kept 11 bases outside the gene matches. Germline CDR1 is SGDLS and CDR2 is YYNGEE. This CDR3 spans 17 amino acids. Written as DNA, the CDR3 is TGTGCCAGCAGCGCGACCCAGACAGGGAGTACTGGAAACACCATATATTTT. This sequence encodes CASSATQTGSTGNTIYF. Full variable domain (remainder filled in from reference TRBV9 and TRBJ1-3): DSGVTQTPKHLITATGQRVTLRCSPRSGDLSVYWYQQSLDQGLQFLIQYYNGEERAKGNILERFSAQQFPDLHSELNLSSLELGDSALYFCASSATQTGSTGNTIYFGEGSWLTVV.

CDR3 nucleotide sequence: TGTGCCAGCAATCCCGCTACGAACACCGGGGAGCTGTTTTTT. Its protein product is CASNPATNTGELFF. This chain links TRBV28 with TRBJ2-2; D is undetermined. The V gene lost 7 bases and the J gene lost 0 bases, with 9 bases spanning the gap. The CDR3 spans 14 residues. CDR1 is MDHEN and CDR2 is SYDVKM in the germline V gene.

The CDR3 sequence is CASSLYVGRNTEAFF. The CDR3 region has the DNA TGTGCCAGCAGTTTATACGTAGGGAGGAACACTGAAGCTTTCTTT. The V gene is TRBV28, the J gene TRBJ1-1; D not resolved. Trimming shortened V by 1 base and J by 1 base, and 10 bases separated the two germline ends. This CDR3 region has 15 residues. Germline lookup yields CDR1 MDHEN and CDR2 SYDVKM.

The DNA of the CDR3 is TGCGCCAGCAGCTTGGTGTCGGACCAAGAGACCCAGTACTTC. Protein: CASSLVSDQETQYF. V usage is TRBV5-1 and J usage is TRBJ2-5, with D unclear. Trimming pared 0 bases from V and 0 bases from J, leaving 6 bases between. Germline loops: CDR1 SGHRS, CDR2 YFSETQ. The CDR3 totals 14 residues.

The chain recombines TRBV7-3 with TRBJ2-1, with TRBD2 matching 16 bases. V lost 2 bases to trimming and J lost 8 bases; unmatched junction nucleotides: 0. This CDR3 has 15 amino acids. Germline V gene sequence: CDR1 SGHTA, CDR2 FQGTGA. CDR3 sequence: CASSLGTSGRDEQFF. The DNA of the CDR3 is TGTGCCAGCAGCTTAGGGACTAGCGGGAGGGATGAGCAGTTCTTC.

The gene calls are TRBV19 and TRBJ1-4, with D perhaps matching TRBD1 (6 bases). The length of the CDR3 is 16 residues. CDR1 is LNHDA and CDR2 is SQIVND in the germline V gene (reference sequence). Trimming took off 5 bases at V and 8 bases at J, with 21 bases between the two ends. The CDR3 is CASSLNHGDTGEKLFF. The CDR3 bases are TGTGCCAGTAGTCTCAACCACGGGGACACGGGGGAAAAACTGTTTTTT.

J is TRBJ2-2 and V is TRBV6-5; 9 bases fit TRBD2. The ends lost 9 bases at V and 5 bases at J; junction bases unmatched: 4. CDR3 size: 13 residues. The germline V gene encodes CDR1 MNHEY and CDR2 SVGAGI. The CDR3 DNA reads as TGTGCCAGTAGCGGGAGTCGTACCGGGGAGCTGTTTTTT. Its protein product is CASSGSRTGELFF.

V usage is TRBV5-4 and J usage is TRBJ2-7, with 13 positions matching TRBD2. Germline loops: CDR1 SGHNT, CDR2 YYREEE (reference sequence). With 5 bases clipped from V and 1 base from J, the junction kept 6 bases outside the gene matches. CDR3 length: 16 amino acids. The CDR3 bases are TGTGCCAGCAGTGATGGACTAGCGGGGGAGTCCTACGAGCAGTACTTC. This encodes CASSDGLAGESYEQYF.

The chain has TRBV28 and TRBJ2-2; D perhaps matches TRBD2 (6 bases). The CDR3 length is 16 residues. The V and J ends lost 4 bases and 7 bases respectively, with 19 bases between them. From germline, CDR1 is MDHEN and CDR2 SYDVKM. This CDR3 is CASSSRGGLVIGELFF. CDR3 nucleotide sequence: TGTGCCAGCAGTTCCCGTGGAGGGTTGGTTATCGGGGAGCTGTTTTTT.

The chain employs TRBV11-2 and TRBJ2-3, with 12 bases aligning to TRBD2. V shed 2 bases and J 3 bases; nucleotides not matched to a gene: 6. This CDR3 contains 17 residues. Germline lookup yields CDR1 SGHAT and CDR2 FQNNGV. CDR3 loop: CASSLLRLAGDTDTQYF. CDR3 sequence (DNA): TGTGCCAGCAGCTTACTACGACTAGCGGGAGATACAGATACGCAGTATTTT.

The chain is built from TRBV30 and TRBJ1-5; a weak D match, TRBD1 (6 bases). The CDR3 sequence is 14 residues long. Germline-derived CDR1 and CDR2 are GTSNPN and SVGIG (reference sequence). With 0 bases removed from V and 7 bases from J, the gap between germline ends came to 13 bases. The CDR3 DNA follows: TGTGCCTGGAGTGTAGGGGGGGGAAGACAGCCCCAGCATTTT. Protein product: CAWSVGGGRQPQHF.

This clone was recorded once. The gene calls are TRBV5-4 and TRBJ2-3; weak D call: TRBD2 (6 bases). Germline values: CDR1 SGHNT, CDR2 YYREEE (reference sequence). V lost 0 bases to trimming and J lost 0 bases, with 14 bases between them. The CDR3 has 17 residues. The CDR3 reads CASSLVGGGESTDTQYF. CDR3 nucleotide sequence: TGTGCCAGCAGCTTGGTGGGCGGAGGGGAAAGCACAGATACGCAGTATTTT.

J is TRBJ1-1 and V is TRBV7-2; D ambiguous. This CDR3 spans 15 amino acids. Per the germline V gene, CDR1 is SGHTA and CDR2 is FQGNSA. V was pared by 1 base and J by 5 bases, with 14 bases between. CDR3 in DNA: TGTGCCAGCAGCTTAGGAGGAGGACGGGCGACTGAAGCTTTCTTT. Translating it yields CASSLGGGRATEAFF. Full variable domain (rest looked up from reference TRBV7-2 and TRBJ1-1): GAGVSQSPSNKVTEKGKDVELRCDPISGHTALYWYRQSLGQGLEFLIYFQGNSAPDKSGLPSDRFSAERTGGSVSTLTIQRTQQEDSAVYLCASSLGGGRATEAFFGQGTRLTVV.

The chain joins TRBV12-5 to TRBJ2-1; TRBD1 matches 10 bases. The CDR3 spans 17 residues. V shed 6 bases and J 2 bases; nucleotides not matched to a gene: 10. CDR1 is LGHNT, CDR2 FRNRAP, per germline. This chain's CDR3 is CASGSASGTGAYNEQFF. The CDR3, as DNA: TGTGCTAGTGGCTCCGCTTCCGGGACAGGGGCCTACAATGAGCAGTTCTTC.

This clone was recorded once. Germline is not matched at one junction end, which may reflect a read error. The J gene is TRBJ1-5, the V gene TRBV29-1, with D unresolved. Germline V gives CDR1 SQVTM, CDR2 ANQGSEA. There are 14 residues in the CDR3. The CDR3 spells CSVKDRNSNQPQHF. The CDR3 bases are TGCAGCGTTAAAGACCGTAATAGCAATCAGCCCCAGCATTTT.

V is TRBV18 and J is TRBJ2-7, with D maybe TRBD1 (5 bases). The CDR3 is 17 residues long. V was clipped by 4 bases and J by 3 bases, with 22 bases between them. Germline V gene data show CDR1 as KGHSH and CDR2 as LQKENI. CDR3 sequence reads: CASSRTFTGELLYEQYF. The CDR3 region has the DNA TGTGCCAGCTCACGGACCTTTACAGGAGAACTCCTCTACGAGCAGTACTTC. Complete variable domain (other parts from reference TRBV18 and TRBJ2-7): NAGVMQNPRHLVRRRGQEARLRCSPMKGHSHVYWYRQLPEEGLKFMVYLQKENIIDESGMPKERFSAEFPKEGPSILRIQQVVRGDSAAYFCASSRTFTGELLYEQYFGPGTRLTVT.